The 5 T cell receptor beta chains reported below all come from one sample, sequenced in a study of neurological immune-mediated disorders. TCRdb independently ran MiXCR on the 5' RACE reads; one entry per CDR3 protein. In the table there are 45,000 to 50,000 distinct CDR3 sequences, around 4.3% of which are singletons. The sequencing sample was made of PBMCs. The origin of the receptors is a woman aged 55 to 70 with multiple sclerosis.

This clonotype was detected ten times or more. The rearrangement links TRBV20-1 to TRBJ2-5, with D maybe TRBD2 (6 bases). Germline loops: CDR1 DFQATT, CDR2 SNEGSKA (reference sequence). Trimming left V 6 bases short and J 1 base short, with 12 bases between. The CDR3 totals 13 residues. CDR3 nucleotides: TGCAGTGCCACCACGACTAGCCAAGAGACCCAGTACTTC. As protein: CSATTTSQETQYF.

This clonotype was detected many times. This sequence joins TRBV19 and TRBJ2-2, with 11 bases identical to TRBD2. The trim removed 3 bases at V and 1 base at J, leaving 1 base unmatched. There are 16 residues in the CDR3. Germline CDR1 LNHDA, CDR2 SQIVND (reference sequence). The CDR3 bases are TGTGCCAGTAGTATCGGACTAGCGGGGAACACCGGGGAGCTGTTTTTT. Translating it yields CASSIGLAGNTGELFF.

This clonotype was detected many times. V and J are TRBV20-1 and TRBJ2-1, with 9 bases that match TRBD1. CDR1 DFQATT and CDR2 SNEGSKA come from the germline V gene (reference sequence). There are 15 residues in the CDR3. V shed 6 bases and J 5 bases; nucleotides not matched to a gene: 11. The CDR3 bases are TGCAGTGCAGACACAGGGGGCCAAACACACAATGAGCAGTTCTTC. Translated, it gives CSADTGGQTHNEQFF.

This clonotype was counted ten times or more. The chain employs TRBV15 and TRBJ1-6, with D possibly TRBD1 on 5 matching bases. CDR1 and CDR2 (germline): LNHNV, YYDKDF (reference sequence). V was cut by 5 bases and J by 5 bases, with 13 bases left in between. The length of the CDR3 is 15 residues. The CDR3 reads CATSPRRGDNSPLHF. For the CDR3, the DNA is TGTGCCACCAGCCCGCGAAGGGGTGATAATTCACCCCTCCACTTT.

This clonotype was counted a few times. V and J are TRBV5-1 and TRBJ1-2, with D perhaps matching TRBD1 (5 bases). V was shortened by 0 bases and J by 3 bases, with 9 bases between the two germline ends. The V gene's germline CDR1 is SGHRS and CDR2 YFSETQ. This CDR3 comprises 14 residues. CDR3 protein: CASSLAGDDYGYTF. DNA of the CDR3: TGCGCCAGCAGCTTGGCGGGGGACGACTATGGCTACACCTTC.